The entry below describes one TCR beta chain. At one boundary the junction diverges from the germline segment, which might be a read error. These data come from a study of tumor-infiltrating lymphocytes in primary liver carcinoma. The CDR3 is made up of 13 amino acids. CDR1 MGHRA and CDR2 YSYEKL come from the germline V gene. Both blood RNA, taken from unsorted whole blood, and germline DNA were extracted. The authors made TCR beta cDNA from about 500 ng total RNA with a constant-region primer. Researchers made the TCR beta libraries by running three nested multiplex PCR rounds with slightly modified ARM-PCR. The first two PCR rounds used TRBV1-TRBV30 forward primers with a C-beta reverse primer, nine to eleven cycles each. TCRdb ran MiXCR on the multiplex PCR reads and lists one entry per CDR3 protein. Among about 200,000 distinct CDR3 sequences listed, 65% were seen once.

This TCR came from a woman between 55 and 75 years old with primary liver carcinoma and hepatitis B virus infection. The chain links TRBV4-1 to TRBJ2-7; TRBD2 agrees at 9 bases. Sequencing input: peripheral blood. The CDR3 DNA sequence: TGCGCCAACAGCCAGCGGGGGGTCTACGAGCAGTACTTC. It translates to CANSQRGVYEQYF.